These T cell receptor beta chains were read from a single sample in a study of human T cells and chemical hapten exposure. TCRdb recomputed calls from the RACE reads with MiXCR, one row per CDR3 protein. This repertoire shows around 350,000 distinct CDR3 sequences, about 5.4% found once; its top ten account for 7% to 10%. Source: whole blood, taken in connection with sensitization to the hapten diphenylcyclopropenone (DPC). The receptors derive from a woman aged 18 to 35 with alopecia areata. Some clones in this sample may be carry-over from other donors' samples. The CDR3 runs from the conserved cysteine through the conserved F or W. A D gene is named only where the DNA matches it firmly. Clone size is given for some rows only: seen once, a few or many times, or a class if the clone is expanded.

d_call j_call clone_size v_call cdr3_nt cdr3_aa
NA TRBJ2-2 NA TRBV20-1 TGCAGTGCGATCCCAGGGTTCGGGGAGCTGTTTTTT CSAIPGFGELFF
TRBD1 TRBJ2-7 NA TRBV5-6 TGTGCCAGCAGCTTGGGAGTCGAGGACAGGGTGGCCTACGAGCAGTACTTC CASSLGVEDRVAYEQYF
NA TRBJ1-4 many TRBV4-1 TGCGCCAGCAGCCCAATACGAGGAGAAAAACTGTTTTTT CASSPIRGEKLFF
TRBD1 TRBJ2-7 many TRBV12-3/TRBV12-4 TGTGCCAGCAGCCCGGACAGGGTTCAAGGCTACGAGCAGTACTTC CASSPDRVQGYEQYF
TRBD1 TRBJ1-2 many TRBV4-2 TGTGCCAGCAGCCAAGCGGAGGGCGGACAGGGTGCAAGCTATGGCTACACCTTC CASSQAEGGQGASYGYTF
NA TRBJ2-5 many TRBV5-6 TGTGCCAGCAGCTTGAGCATCCAAGAGACCCAGTACTTC CASSLSIQETQYF
NA TRBJ1-2 few TRBV7-2 TGTGCCAGCAGCTTAGGGGGACCTTCCACTATTTGGTATGGCTACACCTTC CASSLGGPSTIWYGYTF
TRBD1 TRBJ1-1 many TRBV4-2 TGTGCCAGCAGCCATGGCGGGACAGGGGTAACTGAAGCTTTCTTT CASSHGGTGVTEAFF
NA TRBJ2-3 few TRBV2 TGTGCCAGCAACCCTAGCACAGATACGCAGTATTTT CASNPSTDTQYF
NA TRBJ2-4 few TRBV7-2 TGTGCCAGCGGGCGGGGACACATGAAGACCCTAGCCAAAAACATTCAGTACTTC CASGRGHMKTLAKNIQYF
NA TRBJ1-2 many TRBV18 TGTGCCAGCTCACCAAACAGGGCAGACTATGGCTACACCTTC CASSPNRADYGYTF
NA TRBJ2-1 few TRBV20-1 TGCAGTGCTAGCCTCCCGTACGGCTCCTACAATGAGCAGTTCTTC CSASLPYGSYNEQFF
TRBD2 TRBJ2-1 few TRBV12-3/TRBV12-4 TGTGCCAGCAGCACAAGCGGGGGCAGCTCCTACAATGAGCAGTTCTTC CASSTSGGSSYNEQFF
TRBD1 TRBJ1-1 many TRBV10-3 TGTGCCATCAGCTTACAGGGGGACACTGAAGCTTTCTTT CAISLQGDTEAFF
NA TRBJ1-2 NA TRBV7-2 TGTGCCAGCAGCTTAACGACAGACTCATTCAACTATGGCTACACCTTC CASSLTTDSFNYGYTF
NA TRBJ1-1 few TRBV28 TGTGCCAGCAGTTTACCGTCACACAAGCAGGCAGAGGCTTTCTTT CASSLPSHKQAEAFF
NA TRBJ2-7 many TRBV6-2/TRBV6-3 TGTGCCAGCAGTTACAGGGAACGGGCCTACGAGCAGTACTTC CASSYRERAYEQYF
TRBD1 TRBJ1-1 few TRBV6-5 TGTCCCAAGGGGGCCCCGGTCATGAACACTGAAGCTTTCTTT CPKGAPVMNTEAFF
NA TRBJ1-2 many TRBV6-4 TGTGCCAGCAGTGACTCGACAAAGTGGTACTATGGCTACACCTTC CASSDSTKWYYGYTF
TRBD1 TRBJ2-5 many TRBV29-1 TGCAGCGTTGAAGGGGCAGGGGGAGAGACCCAGTACTTC CSVEGAGGETQYF
NA TRBJ1-6 NA TRBV3-1 TGTGCCAGCAGCCAAGATCCCCCAGGGGCTTCCAATTCACCCCTCCACTTT CASSQDPPGASNSPLHF
TRBD1 TRBJ1-5 many TRBV6-6 TGTGCCAGCACCCCACAGGGGCATCAGCCCCAGCATTTT CASTPQGHQPQHF
NA TRBJ1-5 NA TRBV6-6 TGTGCCAGCAGTTTCGGGGGGGCAAGCAATCAGCCCCAGCATTTT CASSFGGASNQPQHF
TRBD1 TRBJ1-5 NA TRBV28 TGTGCCAGCAGCAGTGGGACAGGTAGTAGCAATCAGCCCCAGCATTTT CASSSGTGSSNQPQHF
TRBD1 TRBJ1-1 NA TRBV20-1 TGCAGTGTACAAGGGGGCGGGGTGAACACTGAAGCTTTCTTT CSVQGGGVNTEAFF
NA TRBJ2-7 NA TRBV6-5 TGTGCCAGCAGTTACGGCGGCCCTGCCTACGAGCAGTACTTC CASSYGGPAYEQYF
NA TRBJ2-7 many TRBV5-1 TGCGCCAGCAGCTTGGGCAGTAGGACCTACGAGCAGTACTTC CASSLGSRTYEQYF
TRBD1 TRBJ2-3 NA TRBV20-1 TGCAGTGCCCCTACAGGGGGCTTCACAGATACGCAGTATTTT CSAPTGGFTDTQYF
NA TRBJ2-1 many TRBV4-3 TGCGCCAGCAGCCCCAGACGAGGCAACGGCGGCAATGAGCAGTTCTTC CASSPRRGNGGNEQFF
NA TRBJ1-1 few TRBV6-6 TGTGCCAGCAGTTACCTCCAGAGACTGAACACTGAAGCTTTCTTT CASSYLQRLNTEAFF
NA TRBJ2-3 many TRBV27 TGTGCCAGCAGTTTGGAGACAGCGACAGATACGCAGTATTTT CASSLETATDTQYF
NA TRBJ2-4 NA TRBV9 TGTGCCAGCAGCGCTGATTTAGCCAAAAACATTCAGTACTTC CASSADLAKNIQYF
TRBD2 TRBJ2-3 NA TRBV24-1 TGTGCCACCAGTGATTCGGCTAGCGGGGTCTTCACAGATACGCAGTATTTT CATSDSASGVFTDTQYF
NA TRBJ2-4 few TRBV6-2/TRBV6-3 TGTGCCAGCAGTTCCGGGGGAAGAATAGCCAAAAACATTCAGTACTTC CASSSGGRIAKNIQYF
NA TRBJ1-6 many TRBV5-5 TGTGCCAGCAGCCCCCCAGGGTCAGGTTCACCCCTCCACTTT CASSPPGSGSPLHF
TRBD1 TRBJ1-1 NA TRBV7-8 TGTGCCAGCAGCCCTCCGACAGGGGGCTCGTCCACTGAAGCTTTCTTT CASSPPTGGSSTEAFF
NA TRBJ2-7 few TRBV29-1 TGCAGCGTTCCATCTGACCACGGACTCGAGCAGTACTTC CSVPSDHGLEQYF
NA TRBJ2-3 few TRBV6-2/TRBV6-3 TGTGCCAGCAGCCAATCACCTTATACGCAGTATTTT CASSQSPYTQYF
TRBD2 TRBJ2-1 few TRBV12-3/TRBV12-4 TGTGCCAGCAGCCGGAGCGGGGTTGGTGAGCAGTTCTTC CASSRSGVGEQFF
TRBD1 TRBJ2-6 few TRBV5-4 TGTGCCAGCAGCTTGAAGGGGGCGGAGGGGGCCAACGTCCTGACTTTC CASSLKGAEGANVLTF
NA TRBJ1-2 few TRBV6-1 TGTGCCAGCAGTGTGACTGAGTATGGCTACACCTTC CASSVTEYGYTF
NA TRBJ2-2 few TRBV12-3/TRBV12-4 TGTGCCAGCAGTGAAAATCGGGCCGCGAACACCGGGGAGCTGTTTTTT CASSENRAANTGELFF
NA TRBJ2-2 many TRBV4-2 TGTGCCAGCAGCCGGGAGAAGAACACCGGGGAGCTGTTTTTT CASSREKNTGELFF
TRBD1 TRBJ2-7 few TRBV6-5 TGTGCCAGCAGTTACGGGACAGGGGCGCGAGAGCAGTACTTC CASSYGTGAREQYF
TRBD1 TRBJ2-3 few TRBV5-1 TGCGCCAGCAGCATGGACAGGGGTACAGATACGCAGTATTTT CASSMDRGTDTQYF
TRBD2 TRBJ2-7 NA TRBV20-1 TGCAGTGCTTCGGGACTAGCGGGTCCCCGTGAGCAGTACTTC CSASGLAGPREQYF
TRBD1 TRBJ2-3 many TRBV7-2 TGTGCCAGCAGCTCCCAGGGGGCGGGTACCACAGATACGCAGTATTTT CASSSQGAGTTDTQYF
NA TRBJ1-2 few TRBV15 TGTGCCACCAGCAGAGATCACGGATATGGCTACACCTTC CATSRDHGYGYTF
TRBD2 TRBJ2-3 NA TRBV4-3 TGCGCCAGCAGCGTAACTAGCGGGGGGGCTAGCACAGATACGCAGTATTTT CASSVTSGGASTDTQYF
TRBD1 TRBJ2-7 NA TRBV6-5 TGTGCCAGCAGTTACCAACAGGGGTTCGAGCAGTACTTC CASSYQQGFEQYF
NA TRBJ2-7 few TRBV15 TGTGCCACCAGCGGGTCACCGGGACACCCGTCCTACGAGCAGTACTTC CATSGSPGHPSYEQYF
TRBD1 TRBJ2-7 few TRBV3-1 TGTGCCAGCAGCCAAGGGGGACAGCGGGAGCAGTACTTC CASSQGGQREQYF
NA TRBJ2-3 NA TRBV6-5 TGTGCCAGCAGGAGGGGCACGACAGATACGCAGTATTTT CASRRGTTDTQYF
NA TRBJ1-1 NA TRBV9 TGTGCCAGCAGCGTAGACTCCGCTGAAGCTTTCTTT CASSVDSAEAFF
TRBD1 TRBJ2-1 NA TRBV20-1 TGCAGTGCCAGGCTAGGATCCGGGACAGGGGAATATGAGCAGTTCTTC CSARLGSGTGEYEQFF
NA TRBJ2-3 many TRBV12-3/TRBV12-4 TGTGCCAGCAGTTTACTCCAAGATACGCAGTATTTT CASSLLQDTQYF
TRBD2 TRBJ2-3 few TRBV12-5 TGTGCTAGTGGTACCGGACTAGCGAGGGGGGGTACGCAGTATTTT CASGTGLARGGTQYF
TRBD1 TRBJ2-2 few TRBV6-5 TGTGCCAGCAGTTCTCGACAGGGGCCGAACACCGGGGAGCTGTTTTTT CASSSRQGPNTGELFF
TRBD2 TRBJ2-3 few TRBV6-5 TGTGCCAGCAGCCCTAGCGGGGAAAGCACAGATACGCAGTATTTT CASSPSGESTDTQYF